This TCR beta chain stems from a study of T cell clonality in common variable immunodeficiency. General observations from the study: Common variable immunodeficiency TCR beta sequences reportedly had fewer deletions and N-nucleotide insertions. Compared with controls, CVID subjects had fewer shared TCRbeta clones.

This clone showed up just a few times. The antigen is undetermined. The missing CDR3 end, 3 residues past where the read stops, is filled in from the germline J gene. Reduced serum IgG, IgA and/or IgM plus specific antibody deficiency defined CVID. The CDR3 length is 15 residues. Germline V gives CDR1 LNHDA, CDR2 SQIVND (reference sequence). V was trimmed by 6 bases and J by 2 bases, leaving 13 bases between them. Profiling relied on immunoSEQ multiplex PCR, and the TCRdb table lists in-frame clones only, not all of them. Singletons are absent from the sample, which has 6,500 to 8,500 clones. This receptor was taken from a human donor with common variable immunodeficiency. The sequencing input was peripheral blood mononuclear cells. V usage is TRBV19 and J usage is TRBJ2-2, with unresolved D. CDR3 DNA, as far as it was read: TGTGCCAGTAGCCTGACCGACACCAACACCGGGGAG. This gives the protein CASSLTDTNTGE. The CDR3 as a whole reads CASSLTDTNTGELFF. The whole variable domain, filled in from reference TRBV19 and TRBJ2-2, reads DGGITQSPKYLFRKEGQNVTLSCEQNLNHDAMYWYRQDPGQGLRLIYYSQIVNDFQKGDIAEGYSVSREKKESFPLTVTSAQKNPTAFYLCASSLTDTNTGELFFGEGSRLTVL.